The rows below give T cell receptor beta chains drawn from one sample of a study of beta chain features in type 1 diabetes. This table comes from immunoSEQ multiplex PCR, and its TCRdb copy is limited to in-frame clones, with some not included. The table shows about 710,000 clones, with over 11% occurring only once. Sequences were obtained from naive CD4+ T cells from blood. These receptors all come from a man aged 18 to 30 with type 1 diabetes. Each CDR3 is given with its conserved first and last residue. The D gene is left open where the match is weak. Some rows mark clone size as missing; the rest say once, few, many or name a class of expanded clone.

>-|TRBV6-5|few|TRBJ1-5
TGTGCCAGCAGTTACTCGACCGGTCAGCCCCAGCATTTT
CASSYSTGQPQHF
>-|TRBV13|-|TRBJ2-5
TGTGCCAGCAGCCTGAGGGGCTCGGAGACCCAGTACTTC
CASSLRGSETQYF
>TRBD1|TRBV4-1|-|TRBJ2-7
TGCGCCAGCAGCCAGGGACAGGGTACTTACGAGCAGTACTTC
CASSQGQGTYEQYF
>-|TRBV19|-|TRBJ2-7
TGTGCCAGTAGTATAGAAGGGAGCTACGAGCAGTACTTC
CASSIEGSYEQYF
>-|TRBV5-1|few|TRBJ2-1
TGCGCCAGCAGCTTGACAGAGACACTGAACAATGAGCAGTTCTTC
CASSLTETLNNEQFF
>-|TRBV29-1|few|TRBJ1-1
TGCAGCGGCGGAGTGGAGAACACTGAAGCTTTCTTT
CSGGVENTEAFF
>TRBD2|TRBV10-3|few|TRBJ2-7
TGTGCCAGCAGGCTAGATATAGCGGGCTCCCTCGGGTACGAGCAGTACTTC
CASRLDIAGSLGYEQYF
>-|TRBV27|-|TRBJ1-1
TGTGCCAGCATCCCCTCAGGGTACACTGAAGCTTTCTTT
CASIPSGYTEAFF
>TRBD1|TRBV5-1|-|TRBJ1-1
TGCGCCAGCAGCCGGGAGGGACAGAGCACTGAAGCTTTCTTT
CASSREGQSTEAFF
>-|TRBV13|few|TRBJ2-3
TGTGCCAGCAGCCCCCGGCGGGGTACAGATACGCAGTATTTT
CASSPRRGTDTQYF
>-|TRBV30|few|TRBJ2-5
TGTGCCTGCGTTACAGGACCAGGGTTGTCAGAGACCCAGTACTTC
CACVTGPGLSETQYF
>-|TRBV25-1|few|TRBJ2-5
TGTGCCAGCAGTGATCACGGTATAGAGACCCAGTACTTC
CASSDHGIETQYF
>-|TRBV14|few|TRBJ2-7
TGTGCCAGCAGCCTCCAGCTCGCGGGCGTCGATCTGCAGTACTTC
CASSLQLAGVDLQYF
>-|TRBV4-1|-|TRBJ1-2
TGCGCCAGCAGCCAAGAGAGGGGTGTGGGCTATGGCTACACCTTC
CASSQERGVGYGYTF
>-|TRBV19|-|TRBJ2-5
TGTGCCAGTACTTCCCGGAGAGGACAAGAGACCCAGTACTTC
CASTSRRGQETQYF
>-|TRBV30|-|TRBJ1-1
TGTGCCTCGGACTCGGGACGGAGGAACACTGAAGCTTTCTTT
CASDSGRRNTEAFF
>-|TRBV5-1|-|TRBJ2-7
TGCGCCAGCAGCCTCGAGCCAACCTACGAGCAGTACTTC
CASSLEPTYEQYF
>TRBD1|TRBV9|once|TRBJ1-2
TGTGCCAGCAGCGTACGACAAGGACAGGGGGCTGATGGCTACACCTTC
CASSVRQGQGADGYTF
>-|TRBV6-5|few|TRBJ1-2
TGTGCCAGCACGCATAGGACGACAGGCTACACCTTC
CASTHRTTGYTF
>TRBD2|TRBV7-2|-|TRBJ2-3
TGTGCCAGCAGCTTTCCTGGGACTAGCGTTCCTAGCACAGATACGCAGTATTTT
CASSFPGTSVPSTDTQYF
>-|TRBV10-3|-|TRBJ2-7
TGTGCCATCAGTGATAGATGGAGCTCCTACGAGCAGTACTTC
CAISDRWSSYEQYF
>-|TRBV12-2|few|TRBJ2-7
TGTGCAAGTCGCTTAGCGCCAGGACAGAGACACTACGAGCAGTACTTC
CASRLAPGQRHYEQYF
>-|TRBV4-3|few|TRBJ2-1
TGCGCCAGCAGCCAAGATCCCCGGGGAGAGCAGTTCTTC
CASSQDPRGEQFF
>TRBD2|TRBV6-5|few|TRBJ2-3
TGTGCCAGCAGTTACAGTCGGGGGGGAACAGATACGCAGTATTTT
CASSYSRGGTDTQYF
>TRBD1|TRBV6-5|few|TRBJ2-7
TGTGCCAGCAGTTACCGCGGACAGGGCTACGAGCAGTACTTC
CASSYRGQGYEQYF
>-|TRBV19|-|TRBJ1-1
TGTGCCAGTAGTGGACATATTGACACTGAAGCTTTCTTT
CASSGHIDTEAFF
>-|TRBV4-2|-|TRBJ1-1
TGTGCCAGCAGGTCTGACAGGATGAACACTGAAGCTTTCTTT
CASRSDRMNTEAFF
>TRBD2|TRBV7-9|-|TRBJ2-1
TGTGCCAGCAGCATCCCGACTAGCGGGAGAGGGGACAATGAGCAGTTCTTC
CASSIPTSGRGDNEQFF
>-|TRBV30|few|TRBJ1-1
TGTGCCTGGAGTGTACTGTGGGGGGGCGTTGAAGCTTTCTTT
CAWSVLWGGVEAFF
>-|TRBV19|few|TRBJ2-3
TGTGCCAGTAGTCTCAGGGATACGCAGTATTTT
CASSLRDTQYF
>-|TRBV20-1|-|TRBJ1-1
TGCAGTGCTACAGGGAACACTGAAGCTTTCTTT
CSATGNTEAFF
>-|TRBV10-3|-|TRBJ1-2
TGTGCCATCAGTGAGCGGGGTCGCTATGGCTACACCTTC
CAISERGRYGYTF
>-|TRBV6-6|-|TRBJ1-1
TGTGCCAGCAGTCCAACCCGGGACATCGGCACTGAAGCTTTCTTT
CASSPTRDIGTEAFF
>TRBD1|TRBV29-1|few|TRBJ2-7
TGCAGCGTAGGACAGGGGGCCTACGAGCAGTACTTC
CSVGQGAYEQYF
>TRBD1|TRBV14|-|TRBJ2-7
TGTGCCAGCAGCCAGCAGACAGGGGCCTACGAGCAGTACTTC
CASSQQTGAYEQYF
>-|TRBV9|-|TRBJ1-6
TGTGCCAGCAGCGAGACAGGAGGATATAATTCACCCCTCCACTTT
CASSETGGYNSPLHF
>-|TRBV4-2|-|TRBJ2-7
TGTGCCAGCAGCCGGGACACAAACTACGAGCAGTACTTC
CASSRDTNYEQYF
>-|TRBV2|few|TRBJ2-4
TGTGCCAGCAGTGAACCCTCCGGGGCTGCCATTCAGTACTTC
CASSEPSGAAIQYF
>TRBD1|TRBV7-9|few|TRBJ1-4
TGTGCCAGCAGCTTAGCCCTTGACAGGGCAACTAATGAAAAACTGTTTTTT
CASSLALDRATNEKLFF
>TRBD1|TRBV6-6|few|TRBJ1-1
TGTGTGACAGGGAAAAACACTGAAGCTTTCTTT
CVTGKNTEAFF
>-|TRBV25-1|few|TRBJ1-2
TGTGCCAGCAGCCCCCGACAGACTTACTATGGCTACACCTTC
CASSPRQTYYGYTF
>TRBD2|TRBV5-4|few|TRBJ2-7
TGTGCCGGATCTTTGGCGGGGGGTTCCTACGAGCAGTACTTC
CAGSLAGGSYEQYF
>-|TRBV30|few|TRBJ2-1
TGTGCTCTAGCGATCTACAATGAGCAGTTCTTC
CALAIYNEQFF
>TRBD1|TRBV6-4|few|TRBJ2-1
TGTGCCAGCAGTTCAAGAGGGGACAGGGGGTACAATGAGCAGTTCTTC
CASSSRGDRGYNEQFF
>-|TRBV7-9|few|TRBJ1-2
TGTGCCAGCAGCTTATCAGGCTACACCTTC
CASSLSGYTF
>-|TRBV29-1|-|TRBJ2-5
TGCAGCGTTGTTTTAGGGGCTGAGACCCAGTACTTC
CSVVLGAETQYF
>TRBD1|TRBV7-7|-|TRBJ2-5
TGTGCTAGCAGCACAACAGGGGAAGAGACCCAGTACTTC
CASSTTGEETQYF
>TRBD1|TRBV30|-|TRBJ2-1
TGTGCCTGGGCGGACAGGCCTGTTTATGGTGAGCAGTTCTTC
CAWADRPVYGEQFF
>-|TRBV18|-|TRBJ1-2
TGTGCCAGCTCACGGGACAATTCTAACTATGGCTACACCTTC
CASSRDNSNYGYTF
>TRBD1|TRBV7-9|few|TRBJ2-7
TGTGCCAGCAGCGACAGGGAGCTCTACGAGCAGTACTTC
CASSDRELYEQYF
>-|TRBV15|-|TRBJ2-1
TGTGCCACCAGCAGAGATAAGCGGCTTTCCTACAATGAGCAGTTCTTC
CATSRDKRLSYNEQFF
>TRBD1|TRBV7-2|-|TRBJ2-4
TGTGCCAGCAGCCCATTGGGACAGGGGGCTGTAGCCAAAAACATTCAGTACTTC
CASSPLGQGAVAKNIQYF
>-|TRBV19|few|TRBJ2-7
TGTGCCAGCCGGGACACAACCTACGAGCAGTACTTC
CASRDTTYEQYF
>-|TRBV2|few|TRBJ2-5
TGTGCCAGCAGTGAACTGACAGGTCAAGAGACCCAGTACTTC
CASSELTGQETQYF
>-|TRBV6-5|few|TRBJ2-7
TGTGCCAGCAGTTACGCCTATAGCGCATCCTACGAGCAGTACTTC
CASSYAYSASYEQYF
>TRBD2|TRBV4-3|-|TRBJ2-5
TGCGCCAGCAGCGGGACTAGCGGGCCACAAGAGACCCAGTACTTC
CASSGTSGPQETQYF
>-|TRBV7-9|-|TRBJ2-3
TGTGCCAGCAGCTTAGGGACGCAGTACACAGATACGCAGTATTTT
CASSLGTQYTDTQYF